This TCR beta chain appears in the sequencing data of a study of blood T cell repertoires in COVID-19. Study-wide background: T cells, B-cell-depleted T cells, or PBMCs provided the cDNA or gDNA that served as material.

Only one count was recorded for this clone. This CDR3 has 14 amino acids. With 6 bases removed from V and 0 bases from J, the gap between germline ends came to 9 bases. CDR1 is MNHEY and CDR2 is SVGAGI in the germline V gene. Generated by immunoSEQ multiplex PCR, the TCRdb table keeps only in-frame clones and is missing some. The sample carries hundreds of thousands of clones, around 82% recorded once. The receptor was isolated from a human donor in a cohort sampled during active COVID-19. Sequences were obtained from peripheral blood. This chain uses TRBV6-5 with TRBJ1-3; D is possibly TRBD1 (5 bases). CDR3 sequence (DNA): TGTGCCAGCAGGCCAGGGTACTCTGGAAACACCATATATTTT. Protein sequence: CASRPGYSGNTIYF.